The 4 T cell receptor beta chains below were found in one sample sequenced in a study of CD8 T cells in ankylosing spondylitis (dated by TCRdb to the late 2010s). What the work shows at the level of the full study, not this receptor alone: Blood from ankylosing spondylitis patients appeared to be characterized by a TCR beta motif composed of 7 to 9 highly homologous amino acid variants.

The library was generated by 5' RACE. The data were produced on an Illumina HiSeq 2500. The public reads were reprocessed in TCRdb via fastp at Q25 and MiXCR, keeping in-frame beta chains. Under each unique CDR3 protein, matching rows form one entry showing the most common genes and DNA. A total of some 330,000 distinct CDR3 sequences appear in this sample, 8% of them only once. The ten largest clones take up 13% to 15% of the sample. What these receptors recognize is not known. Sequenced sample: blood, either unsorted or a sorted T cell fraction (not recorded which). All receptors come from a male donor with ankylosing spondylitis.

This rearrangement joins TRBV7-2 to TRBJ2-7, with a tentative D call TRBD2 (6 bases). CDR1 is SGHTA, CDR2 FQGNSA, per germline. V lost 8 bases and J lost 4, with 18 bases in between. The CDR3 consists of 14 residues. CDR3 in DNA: TGTGCCAGCGGCCCCGACGGGAGCTTGTACGAGCAGTACTTC. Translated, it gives CASGPDGSLYEQYF. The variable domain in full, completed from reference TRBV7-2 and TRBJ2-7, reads GAGVSQSPSNKVTEKGKDVELRCDPISGHTALYWYRQSLGQGLEFLIYFQGNSAPDKSGLPSDRFSAERTGGSVSTLTIQRTQQEDSAVYLCASGPDGSLYEQYFGPGTRLTVT.

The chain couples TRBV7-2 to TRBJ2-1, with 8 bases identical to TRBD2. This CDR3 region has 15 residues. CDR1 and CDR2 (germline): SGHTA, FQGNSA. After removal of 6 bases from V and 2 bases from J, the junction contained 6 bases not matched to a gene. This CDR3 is CASRTPSGPYNEQFF. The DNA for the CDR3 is TGTGCCAGCAGGACCCCTAGCGGGCCCTACAATGAGCAGTTCTTC.

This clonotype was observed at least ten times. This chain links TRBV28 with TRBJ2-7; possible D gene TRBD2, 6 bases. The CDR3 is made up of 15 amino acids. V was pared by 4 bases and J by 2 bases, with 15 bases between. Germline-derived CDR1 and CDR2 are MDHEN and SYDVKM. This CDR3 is CASSSQLGGTYEQYF. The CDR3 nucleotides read TGTGCCAGCAGTTCCCAGCTGGGGGGAACCTACGAGCAGTACTTC.

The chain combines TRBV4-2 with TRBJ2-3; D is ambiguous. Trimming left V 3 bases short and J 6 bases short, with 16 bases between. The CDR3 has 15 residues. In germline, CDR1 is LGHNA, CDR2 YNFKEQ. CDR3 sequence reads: CASSQNSGSRDTQYF. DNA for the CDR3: TGTGCCAGCAGCCAGAACTCAGGTAGCCGGGATACGCAGTATTTT.